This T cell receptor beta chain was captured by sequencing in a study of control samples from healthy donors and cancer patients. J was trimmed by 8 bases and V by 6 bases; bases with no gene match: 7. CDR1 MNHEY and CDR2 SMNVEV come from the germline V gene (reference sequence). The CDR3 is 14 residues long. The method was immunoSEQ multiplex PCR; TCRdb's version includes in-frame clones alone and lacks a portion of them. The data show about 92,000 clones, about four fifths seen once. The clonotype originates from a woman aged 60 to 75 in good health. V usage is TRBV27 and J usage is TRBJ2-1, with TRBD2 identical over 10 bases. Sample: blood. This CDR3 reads CASRLAGERYEQFF. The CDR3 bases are TGTGCCAGCAGGCTAGCGGGAGAACGCTATGAGCAGTTCTTC.